This T cell receptor beta chain was captured in a study of neurological immune-mediated disorders. The unsorted libraries had their origin in 2 million PBMCs stored at -80 C. Germline V gives CDR1 DFQATT, CDR2 SNEGSKA (reference sequence). The CDR3 length is 15 residues. This clonotype was observed a few times. Germline is not matched at one junction end, which may reflect a read error. Each CDR3 protein is one row after TCRdb ran MiXCR on the 5' RACE reads. This table has 90,000 to 100,000 distinct CDR3 sequences, roughly 3.5% appearing once. The clonotype comes from a woman between 18 and 29 years old with multiple sclerosis. This rearrangement joins TRBV20-1 to TRBJ1-6, with D maybe TRBD1 (5 bases). Sequenced: PBMCs. The CDR3 coding sequence is TGCAGTGTTGGGGGACCGAGCTCCTATAATTCAACCCTCAACTTT. As protein: CSVGGPSSYNSTLNF.